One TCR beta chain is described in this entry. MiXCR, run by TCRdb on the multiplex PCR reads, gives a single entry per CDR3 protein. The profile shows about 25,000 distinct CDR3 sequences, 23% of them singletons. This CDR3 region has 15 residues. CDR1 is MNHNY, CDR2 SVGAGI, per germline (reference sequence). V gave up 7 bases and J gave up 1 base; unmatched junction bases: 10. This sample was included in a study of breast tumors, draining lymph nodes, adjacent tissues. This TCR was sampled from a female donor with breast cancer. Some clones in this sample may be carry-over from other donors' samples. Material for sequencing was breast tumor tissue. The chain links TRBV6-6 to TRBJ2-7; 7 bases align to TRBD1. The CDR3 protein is CASTGSGTESYEQYF. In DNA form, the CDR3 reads TGTGCCAGCACCGGCTCCGGGACAGAGTCCTACGAGCAGTACTTC.